The 8 T cell receptor beta chains reported below all come from one sample, sequenced in a study of blood T cells in healthy people across ages. Together with a sample-barcoded 5' primer, a J-beta primer mix was included in a second PCR lasting about 6 to 12 cycles. In TCRdb, the 5' RACE reads were re-called with MiXCR into one record per CDR3 protein. The top ten hold 10% to 15% of the sample, which has approximately 800,000 distinct CDR3 sequences, around 36% seen once. The sequenced sample consisted of blood. The receptors stem from a man younger than 30 in good health.

There are a few counts of this clonotype. This sequence joins TRBV6-6 and TRBJ2-1; 8 bases agree with TRBD2. The CDR3 contains 11 residues. Trimming took 5 bases from V and 12 from J; bases not matched to a gene: 3. Per the germline V gene, CDR1 is MNHNY and CDR2 is SVGAGI (reference sequence). The CDR3 DNA follows: TGTGCCAGCAGTGCGGGGGGCGTGCAGTTCTTC. Translated: CASSAGGVQFF.

The gene calls are TRBV7-8 and TRBJ1-4; D gene ambiguous. The V and J ends lost 1 base and 0 bases respectively, with 12 bases between them. In germline, CDR1 is SGHVS, CDR2 FQNEAQ. The CDR3 loop spans 17 amino acids. The CDR3 sequence: CASSLVRWKPTNEKLFF. The CDR3 nucleotides read TGTGCCAGCAGCTTAGTAAGGTGGAAACCAACTAATGAAAAACTGTTTTTT.

The V call is TRBV11-2, the J call TRBJ2-3, with D possibly TRBD2 on 7 matching bases. CDR3 length: 17 residues. CDR1 and CDR2 (germline): SGHAT, FQNNGV. Trimming cost V 3 bases and J 4 bases, with 20 bases left between them. CDR3 in amino acids: CASSFLKAGAGSDTQYF. The CDR3 region has the DNA TGTGCCAGCAGCTTTTTAAAGGCGGGGGCCGGGTCAGATACGCAGTATTTT.

This clonotype was observed a few times. The CDR3 is CASSPRPYNSPLHF. DNA for the CDR3: TGTGCCAGCAGTCCCCGCCCCTATAATTCACCCCTCCACTTT. V usage is TRBV28 and J usage is TRBJ1-6; D unresolved. In germline, CDR1 is MDHEN, CDR2 SYDVKM. This CDR3 contains 14 residues. V shed 5 bases and J shed 2 bases, with 7 bases lying between them. The full variable domain, with the rest looked up from reference TRBV28 and TRBJ1-6, is DVKVTQSSRYLVKRTGEKVFLECVQDMDHENMFWYRQDPGLGLRLIYFSYDVKMKEKGDIPEGYSVSREKKERFSLILESASTNQTSMYLCASSPRPYNSPLHFGNGTRLTVT.

On this clonotype itself: The junction departs from the called germline gene at one end, perhaps through a read error. The V call is TRBV6-5, the J call TRBJ2-7; 8 bases are shared with TRBD2. In germline, CDR1 is MNHEY, CDR2 SVGAGI. This CDR3 is built from 15 residues. This chain's CDR3 is CASRPGLGSSDEQYF. In DNA, the CDR3 is TGTGCCAGCAGACCGGGACTAGGGAGCTCCGACGAGCAGTACTTC.

The chain recombines TRBV6-5 with TRBJ2-5; either TRBD1 or TRBD2 may supply D (6 bases each). Germline CDR1 is MNHEY and CDR2 is SVGAGI. The CDR3 runs 15 residues. Between the trimmed V and J ends, which lost 2 bases and 1 base, there was a span of 11 bases. CDR3 sequence (DNA): TGTGCCAGCAGTTACGGGGGGCGAAGCCAAGAGACCCAGTACTTC. This translates into CASSYGGRSQETQYF.

The chain employs TRBV5-1 and TRBJ2-3; D is possibly TRBD1 (6 bases). V was shortened by 0 bases and J by 3 bases, with 11 bases between the two germline ends. This CDR3 is built from 15 residues. Per the germline V gene, CDR1 is SGHRS and CDR2 is YFSETQ. CDR3: CASSLATGLTDTQYF. In DNA form, the CDR3 reads TGCGCCAGCAGCTTGGCAACAGGGCTTACAGATACGCAGTATTTT.

The rearrangement links TRBV28 to TRBJ2-5; D may be TRBD2 (5 bases). Germline V lookup: CDR1 MDHEN, CDR2 SYDVKM. V dropped 3 bases and J dropped 3 bases, with 8 bases sitting between them. The CDR3 sequence is 13 residues long. CDR3 region: CASSFFGKETQYF. CDR3 sequence (DNA): TGTGCCAGCAGTTTTTTCGGGAAAGAGACCCAGTACTTC.